A selection of T cell receptor beta chains follows, all from one sample in a study of T cells in Graves' hyperthyroidism and ophthalmopathy. Using its own MiXCR run on the multiplex PCR reads, TCRdb lists one record per CDR3 protein. The repertoire consists of approximately 640,000 distinct CDR3 sequences, with roughly 17% occurring once and the leading ten covering roughly a sixth. Sample: blood. All receptors come from a man in his fifties or sixties with Graves' hyperthyroidism. Both conserved end residues are part of each CDR3. D genes are given only for firm matches. Clone sizes are given selectively: once, few, many, or a class where the clone is expanded.

CDR3 | DNA | size | J | V | D
CASSSRLAGDYNEQFF | TGTGCCAGCAGTTCACGACTAGCGGGGGACTACAATGAGCAGTTCTTC | NA | TRBJ2-1 | TRBV12-3/TRBV12-4 | TRBD2
CATSDSTGAQPQHF | TGTGCCACCAGTGACTCGACAGGGGCTCAGCCCCAGCATTTT | few | TRBJ1-5 | TRBV24-1 | TRBD1
CASSVLGPGETQYF | TGTGCCAGCAGTGTTCTGGGGCCCGGAGAGACCCAGTACTTC | NA | TRBJ2-5 | TRBV6-1 | NA
CASSIAGTGGEAFF | TGTGCCAGTAGTATAGCCGGGACAGGGGGTGAAGCTTTCTTT | few | TRBJ1-1 | TRBV19 | TRBD1
CSVIPGQGHGYTF | TGCAGCGTTATCCCGGGACAGGGACATGGCTACACCTTC | many | TRBJ1-2 | TRBV29-1 | TRBD1
CASSLSWYRGMNTEAFF | TGTGCCAGCAGTTTATCGTGGTACAGGGGGATGAACACTGAAGCTTTCTTT | many | TRBJ1-1 | TRBV27 | TRBD1
CSATLNRGAGTEAFF | TGCAGTGCTACACTAAACCGGGGGGCTGGCACTGAAGCTTTCTTT | few | TRBJ1-1 | TRBV20-1 | NA
CAIKRGDEQFF | TGTGCCATCAAAAGGGGCGATGAGCAGTTCTTC | few | TRBJ2-1 | TRBV10-3 | NA
CAWSGLAGENYNEQFF | TGTGCCTGGAGTGGTCTAGCGGGAGAAAACTACAATGAGCAGTTCTTC | many | TRBJ2-1 | TRBV30 | TRBD2
CASSPILAGNEVEQFF | TGCGCCAGCAGCCCAATACTGGCGGGAAACGAGGTTGAGCAGTTCTTC | few | TRBJ2-1 | TRBV5-1 | NA
CAGSTSGGETQYF | TGTGCCGGGTCGACTAGCGGCGGGGAGACCCAGTACTTC | few | TRBJ2-5 | TRBV30 | TRBD2
CSATGTGDTDTQYF | TGCAGTGCTACCGGGACAGGGGATACAGATACGCAGTATTTT | NA | TRBJ2-3 | TRBV20-1 | TRBD1
CASSLRGGYTF | TGTGCCAGCAGTTTAAGGGGCGGCTACACCTTC | many | TRBJ1-2 | TRBV28 | NA
CAWSAGPAYSNQPQHF | TGTGCCTGGAGCGCCGGGCCGGCGTATAGCAATCAGCCCCAGCATTTT | few | TRBJ1-5 | TRBV30 | NA
CATQGFYYGYTF | TGTGCCACACAGGGATTTTACTATGGCTACACCTTC | NA | TRBJ1-2 | TRBV19 | NA
CASSYSPESSYEQYF | TGTGCCAGCAGTTACTCGCCAGAGAGCTCCTACGAGCAGTACTTC | many | TRBJ2-7 | TRBV6-2/TRBV6-3 | NA
CASSPQWGLYQETQYF | TGTGCCAGCAGCCCCCAATGGGGGTTGTACCAAGAGACCCAGTACTTC | NA | TRBJ2-5 | TRBV3-1 | NA
CASSLGAGYEKLFF | TGTGCCAGCAGCTTAGGGGCGGGGTATGAAAAACTGTTTTTT | NA | TRBJ1-4 | TRBV7-2 | NA
CASSEVGYEQYF | TGTGCCAGCAGTGAAGTCGGCTACGAGCAGTACTTC | many | TRBJ2-7 | TRBV2 | NA
CASSYGVLAGVLNEQYF | TGTGCCAGCAGTTACGGGGTACTAGCGGGAGTTCTAAACGAGCAGTACTTC | NA | TRBJ2-7 | TRBV6-6 | TRBD2
CASRGSGTSGSGEQFF | TGCGCCAGCAGGGGATCCGGGACTAGCGGGAGCGGTGAGCAGTTCTTC | NA | TRBJ2-1 | TRBV5-1 | TRBD2
CASSLLDGSTDTQYF | TGTGCCAGCAGTTTGTTGGACGGTAGCACAGATACGCAGTATTTT | many | TRBJ2-3 | TRBV27 | NA
CASRWGDDTSEQYF | TGTGCCAGCAGGTGGGGGGACGATACGTCTGAGCAGTACTTC | many | TRBJ2-7 | TRBV5-8 | NA
CASTPYSGANVLTF | TGCGCCAGCACTCCCTACTCTGGGGCCAACGTCCTGACTTTC | few | TRBJ2-6 | TRBV5-1 | NA
CASSVVDPDYGSVADTQYF | TGTGCCAGCAGCGTAGTAGACCCCGATTATGGTTCGGTGGCAGATACGCAGTATTTT | few | TRBJ2-3 | TRBV9 | NA
CASKLSGRVTDTQYF | TGTGCCAGCAAACTAAGTGGGAGGGTTACAGATACGCAGTATTTT | many | TRBJ2-3 | TRBV28 | TRBD2
CASSLDSGVGSPLHF | TGTGCCAGCAGCTTAGACTCGGGGGTAGGGTCACCCCTCCACTTT | few | TRBJ1-6 | TRBV7-9 | NA
CASSEQRGNTDTQYF | TGTGCCAGCAGTGAACAGAGGGGGAACACAGATACGCAGTATTTT | many | TRBJ2-3 | TRBV2 | NA
CASSLRGGDSYNEQFF | TGTGCCAGCAGCCTTAGGGGGGGGGACTCCTACAATGAGCAGTTCTTC | NA | TRBJ2-1 | TRBV3-1 | NA